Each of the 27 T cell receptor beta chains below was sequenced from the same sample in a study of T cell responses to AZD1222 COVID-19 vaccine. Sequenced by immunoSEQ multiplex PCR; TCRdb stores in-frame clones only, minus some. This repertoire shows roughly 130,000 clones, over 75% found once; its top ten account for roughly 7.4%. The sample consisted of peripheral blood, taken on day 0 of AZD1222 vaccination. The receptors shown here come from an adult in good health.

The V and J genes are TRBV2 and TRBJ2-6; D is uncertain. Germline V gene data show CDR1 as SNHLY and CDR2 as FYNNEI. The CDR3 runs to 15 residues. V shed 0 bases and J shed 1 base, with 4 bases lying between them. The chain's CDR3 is CASSEARSGANVLTF. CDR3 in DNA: TGTGCCAGCAGTGAAGCTCGTTCTGGGGCCAACGTCCTGACTTTC. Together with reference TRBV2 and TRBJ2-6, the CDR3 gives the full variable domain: EPEVTQTPSHQVTQMGQEVILRCVPISNHLYFYWYRQILGQKVEFLVSFYNNEISEKSEIFDDQFSVERPDGSNFTLKIRSTKLEDSAMYFCASSEARSGANVLTFGAGSRLTVL.

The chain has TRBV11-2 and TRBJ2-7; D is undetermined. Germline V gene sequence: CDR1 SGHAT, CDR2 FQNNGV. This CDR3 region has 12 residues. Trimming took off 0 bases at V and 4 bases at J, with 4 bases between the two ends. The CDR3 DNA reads TGTGCCAGCAGCTTAGAGGGGTACGAGCAGTACTTC. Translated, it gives CASSLEGYEQYF.

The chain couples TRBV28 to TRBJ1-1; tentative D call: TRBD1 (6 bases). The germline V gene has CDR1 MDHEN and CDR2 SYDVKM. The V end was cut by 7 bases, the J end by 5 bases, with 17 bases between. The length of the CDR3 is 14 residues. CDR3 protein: CASKVLGRGTEAFF. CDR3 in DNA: TGTGCCAGCAAGGTACTCGGTAGGGGGACTGAAGCTTTCTTT.

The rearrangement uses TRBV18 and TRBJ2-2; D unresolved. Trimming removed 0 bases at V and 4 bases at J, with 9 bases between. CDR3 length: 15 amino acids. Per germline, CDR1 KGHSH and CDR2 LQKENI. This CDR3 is CASSPPPLATGELFF. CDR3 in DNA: TGTGCCAGCTCACCACCTCCCCTCGCCACCGGGGAGCTGTTTTTT.

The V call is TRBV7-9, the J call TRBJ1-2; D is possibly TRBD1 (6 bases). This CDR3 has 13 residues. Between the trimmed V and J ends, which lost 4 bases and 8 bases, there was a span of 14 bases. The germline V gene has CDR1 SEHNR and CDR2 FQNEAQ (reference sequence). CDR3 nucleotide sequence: TGTGCCAGCAGCTGGACAGAAGAGGAAGGCTACACCTTC. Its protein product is CASSWTEEEGYTF.

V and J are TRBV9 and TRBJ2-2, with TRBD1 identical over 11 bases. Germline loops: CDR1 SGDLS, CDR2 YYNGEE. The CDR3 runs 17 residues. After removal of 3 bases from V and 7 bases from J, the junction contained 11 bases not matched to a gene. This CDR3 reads CASSAGQGAEHVGELFF. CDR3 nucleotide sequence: TGTGCCAGCAGCGCCGGACAGGGGGCCGAACATGTCGGGGAGCTGTTTTTT.

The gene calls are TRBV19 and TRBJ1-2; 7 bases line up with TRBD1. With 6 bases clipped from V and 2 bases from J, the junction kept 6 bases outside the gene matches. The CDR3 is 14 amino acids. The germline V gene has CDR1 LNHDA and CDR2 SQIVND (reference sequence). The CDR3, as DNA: TGTGCCAGTAGCGTGCAGGGGGACAACTATGGCTACACCTTC. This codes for CASSVQGDNYGYTF. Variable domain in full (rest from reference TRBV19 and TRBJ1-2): DGGITQSPKYLFRKEGQNVTLSCEQNLNHDAMYWYRQDPGQGLRLIYYSQIVNDFQKGDIAEGYSVSREKKESFPLTVTSAQKNPTAFYLCASSVQGDNYGYTFGSGTRLTVV.

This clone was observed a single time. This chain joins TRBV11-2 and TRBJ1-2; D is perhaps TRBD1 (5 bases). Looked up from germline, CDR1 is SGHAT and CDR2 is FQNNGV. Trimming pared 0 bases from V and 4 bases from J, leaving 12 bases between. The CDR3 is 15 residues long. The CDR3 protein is CASSLDLQGRYGYTF. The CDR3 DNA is TGTGCCAGCAGCTTAGATTTGCAGGGACGCTATGGCTACACCTTC.

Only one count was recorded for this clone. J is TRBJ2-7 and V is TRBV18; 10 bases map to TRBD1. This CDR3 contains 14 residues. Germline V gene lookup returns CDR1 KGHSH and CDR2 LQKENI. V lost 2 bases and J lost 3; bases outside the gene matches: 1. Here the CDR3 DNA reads TGTGCCAGCTCACCAGGGGACAGGGGCTACGAGCAGTACTTC. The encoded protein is CASSPGDRGYEQYF.

The chain's CDR3 is CASSQRDIGNEQFF. In DNA, the CDR3 is TGTGCCAGCAGCCAACGGGACATTGGGAATGAGCAGTTCTTC. The V gene is TRBV3-1 (or the pseudogene TRBV3-2), the J gene TRBJ2-1; TRBD1 might be the D (6 bases). V lost 2 bases to trimming and J lost 7 bases, with 12 bases between them. The CDR3 loop spans 14 amino acids. Germline CDR1 is LGHDT and CDR2 is YNNKEL (reference sequence).

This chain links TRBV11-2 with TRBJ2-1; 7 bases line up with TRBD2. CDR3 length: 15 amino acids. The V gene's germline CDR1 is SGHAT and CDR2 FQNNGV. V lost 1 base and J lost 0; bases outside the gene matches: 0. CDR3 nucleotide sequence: TGTGCCAGCAGCTTAGGCGGGGGCTCCTACAATGAGCAGTTCTTC. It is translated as CASSLGGGSYNEQFF.

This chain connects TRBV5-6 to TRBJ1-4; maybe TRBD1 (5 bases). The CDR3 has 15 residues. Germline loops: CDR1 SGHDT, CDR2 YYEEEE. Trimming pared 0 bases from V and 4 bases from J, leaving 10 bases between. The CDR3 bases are TGTGCCAGCAGCTTGGCCTCCGGGGGTAATGAAAAACTGTTTTTT. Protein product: CASSLASGGNEKLFF.

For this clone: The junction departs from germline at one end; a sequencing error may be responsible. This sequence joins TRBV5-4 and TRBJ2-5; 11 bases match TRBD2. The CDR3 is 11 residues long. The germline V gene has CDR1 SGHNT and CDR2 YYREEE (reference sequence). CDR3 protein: CASSLSGGDHF. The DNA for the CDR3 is TGTGCCAGCAGCCTTAGCGGGGGGGACCACTTC.

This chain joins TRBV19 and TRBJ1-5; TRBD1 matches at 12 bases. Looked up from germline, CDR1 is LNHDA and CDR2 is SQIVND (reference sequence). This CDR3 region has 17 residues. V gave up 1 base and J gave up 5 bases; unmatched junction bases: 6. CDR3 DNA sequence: TGTGCCAGTAGTATAGTTTTGGGACAGGGGGCTGATCAGCCCCAGCATTTT. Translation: CASSIVLGQGADQPQHF.

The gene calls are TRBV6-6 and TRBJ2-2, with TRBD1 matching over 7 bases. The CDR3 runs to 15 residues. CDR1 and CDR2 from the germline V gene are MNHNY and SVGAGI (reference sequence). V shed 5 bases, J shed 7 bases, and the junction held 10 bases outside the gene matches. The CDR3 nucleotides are TGTGCCAGCAGTAAACAGGGGAGTAATAGCGGGGAGCTGTTTTTT. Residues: CASSKQGSNSGELFF.

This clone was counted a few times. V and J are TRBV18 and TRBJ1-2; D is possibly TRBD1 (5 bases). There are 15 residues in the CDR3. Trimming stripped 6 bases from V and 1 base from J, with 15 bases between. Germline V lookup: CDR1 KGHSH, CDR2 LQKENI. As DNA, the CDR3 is TGTGCCAGCTCCCCCGACGGGGGATATAACTATGGCTACACCTTC. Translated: CASSPDGGYNYGYTF.

The CDR3 protein is CASSSPGWGRTQPQHF. For the CDR3, the DNA is TGTGCCAGCAGCTCCCCCGGGTGGGGGCGCACTCAGCCCCAGCATTTT. The rearrangement links TRBV7-2 to TRBJ1-5; TRBD1 might be the D (6 bases). The V end was cut by 4 bases, the J end by 6 bases, with 19 bases between. This CDR3 contains 16 residues. Germline values: CDR1 SGHTA, CDR2 FQGNSA.

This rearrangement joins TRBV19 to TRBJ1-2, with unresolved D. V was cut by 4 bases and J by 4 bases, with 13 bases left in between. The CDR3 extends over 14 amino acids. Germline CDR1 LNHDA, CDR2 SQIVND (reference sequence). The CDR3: CASSSSGSLYGYTF. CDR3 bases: TGTGCCAGTAGTAGCAGCGGGTCCCTCTATGGCTACACCTTC.

The CDR3 protein is CASSYLTGGNEQFF. The CDR3 coding sequence is TGTGCCAGCAGCTACTTGACAGGGGGCAATGAGCAGTTCTTC. This chain connects TRBV5-4 to TRBJ2-1; 9 bases are a match to TRBD1. The CDR3 covers 14 residues. In germline, CDR1 is SGHNT, CDR2 YYREEE (reference sequence). V lost 3 bases and J lost 6; bases outside the gene matches: 4.

This CDR3 is CASSIRTSSPFTSYEQYF. As DNA, the CDR3 is TGTGCCAGTAGTATTCGGACTAGTTCTCCCTTTACATCCTACGAGCAGTACTTC. The chain is built from TRBV19 and TRBJ2-7; 7 bases agree with TRBD2. Germline loops: CDR1 LNHDA, CDR2 SQIVND (reference sequence). This CDR3 region has 18 residues. The ends lost 3 bases at V and 1 base at J; junction bases unmatched: 15.

The CDR3 is CASSLRTGSYEQYF. The DNA for the CDR3 is TGTGCCAGCAGTCTACGGACAGGTTCCTACGAGCAGTACTTC. J is TRBJ2-7 and V is TRBV27; 7 bases match TRBD1. Germline loops: CDR1 MNHEY, CDR2 SMNVEV (reference sequence). There are 14 residues in the CDR3. Trimming at V came to 5 bases and at J to 1 base, leaving 5 bases not matched to a gene.

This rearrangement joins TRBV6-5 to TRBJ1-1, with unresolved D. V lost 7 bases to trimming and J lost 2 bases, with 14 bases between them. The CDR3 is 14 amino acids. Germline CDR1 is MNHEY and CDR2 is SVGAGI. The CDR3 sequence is CASIAGNANTEAFF. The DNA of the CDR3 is TGTGCCAGCATTGCCGGCAACGCCAACACTGAAGCTTTCTTT.

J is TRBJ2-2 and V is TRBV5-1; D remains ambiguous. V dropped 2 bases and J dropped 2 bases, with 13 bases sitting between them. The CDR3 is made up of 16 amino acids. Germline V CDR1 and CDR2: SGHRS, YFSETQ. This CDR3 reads CASSFTTNSNTGELFF. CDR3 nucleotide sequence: TGCGCCAGCAGCTTTACGACGAATTCTAACACCGGGGAGCTGTTTTTT.

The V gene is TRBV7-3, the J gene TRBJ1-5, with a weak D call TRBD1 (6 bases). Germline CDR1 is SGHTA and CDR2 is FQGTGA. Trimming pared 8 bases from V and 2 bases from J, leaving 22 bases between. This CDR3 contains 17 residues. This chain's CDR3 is CASPFSPPGDCNQPQHF. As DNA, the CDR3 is TGTGCCAGCCCTTTTAGCCCGCCAGGGGACTGCAATCAGCCCCAGCATTTT.

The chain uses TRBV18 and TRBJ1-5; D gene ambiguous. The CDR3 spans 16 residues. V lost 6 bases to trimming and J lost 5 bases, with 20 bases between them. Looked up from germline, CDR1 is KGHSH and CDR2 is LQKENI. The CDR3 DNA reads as TGTGCCAGCTCTCTCCCCGGGCCACGTAGATATCAGCCCCAGCATTTT. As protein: CASSLPGPRRYQPQHF.

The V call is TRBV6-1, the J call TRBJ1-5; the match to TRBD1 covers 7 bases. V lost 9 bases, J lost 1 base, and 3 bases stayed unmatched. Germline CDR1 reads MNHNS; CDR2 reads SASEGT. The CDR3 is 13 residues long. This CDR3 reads CASSTGSNQPQHF. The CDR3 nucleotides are TGTGCCAGTTCGACAGGGAGCAATCAGCCCCAGCATTTT.

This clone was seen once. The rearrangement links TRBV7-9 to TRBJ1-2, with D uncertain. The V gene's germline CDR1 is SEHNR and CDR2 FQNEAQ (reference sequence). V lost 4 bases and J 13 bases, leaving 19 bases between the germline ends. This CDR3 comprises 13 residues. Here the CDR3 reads CASSSLGREGGTF. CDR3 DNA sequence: TGTGCCAGCAGCTCCCTAGGGCGGGAGGGTGGCACCTTC.